This TCR beta chain is from a study of shared clonotypes between healthy human individuals. Study information: Two women and a few men aged 18 to 49 made up the donors.

Deep was the level used in running the assay. Produced via immunoSEQ multiplex PCR; TCRdb's table is partial and in-frame only. The repertoire holds about 2.1 million clones, with 93% as singletons. In the naive CD8 group, cells lacked CD45RO and were positively selected for CCR7, so terminally differentiated effector memory CD45RA+ cells were left out. Only Caucasian adults living in Nashville, Tennessee served as donors. Sample: naive CD8+ T cells from PBMCs. This clonotype originated in a man between 18 and 35 years old in good health. Some clones in this sample may be carry-over from other donors' samples.

CDR3 coding DNA: TGTGCCAGCAGCCCCCGTAGTGGGGAGTACGAGCAGTACTTC. This translates into CASSPRSGEYEQYF. The V and J genes are TRBV7-9 and TRBJ2-7, with a possible D match to TRBD2 (5 bases). The CDR3 sequence is 14 residues long. The V gene lost 5 bases and the J gene lost 4 bases, with 15 bases spanning the gap. Germline values: CDR1 SEHNR, CDR2 FQNEAQ (reference sequence).